These 10 T cell receptor beta chains share one sample of origin, sequenced in a study of blood T cells in healthy people across ages. Combining a sample-barcoded 5' primer with a J-beta primer mix, a second PCR ran for roughly 7 to 12 cycles. TCRdb processed the 5' RACE reads anew with MiXCR; each CDR3 protein has one entry. Of fewer than 750,000 distinct CDR3 sequences in the sample, about 50% were seen once. Sequenced input: blood. The receptors here all came from a woman at least 80 years old in good health.

This clonotype was seen ten or more times. This rearrangement joins TRBV29-1 to TRBJ2-3, with 8 bases fitting TRBD1. The CDR3 loop spans 13 amino acids. The germline gives CDR1 SQVTM, CDR2 ANQGSEA. As DNA, the CDR3 is TGCAGTGCAGGGGGCTCCGGCACAGATACGCAGTATTTT. This encodes CSAGGSGTDTQYF.

The chain employs TRBV6-5 and TRBJ2-7; D perhaps matches TRBD1 (6 bases). Between the trimmed V and J ends, which lost 0 bases and 0 bases, there was a span of 9 bases. CDR1 MNHEY and CDR2 SVGAGI come from the germline V gene. The CDR3 length is 15 residues. Here the CDR3 DNA reads TGTGCCAGCAGTTACTCCTTGGACAGCTCCTACGAGCAGTACTTC. It specifies CASSYSLDSSYEQYF.

A note on this clonotype: The junction differs from germline at one of its ends, possibly a read error. The chain combines TRBV4-2 with TRBJ2-3; 8 nucleotides align to TRBD2. In germline, CDR1 is LGHNA, CDR2 YNFKEQ. The CDR3 consists of 17 residues. The CDR3 nucleotides are TGTGCTAGCAGCCAAGGACACAGCGGGGGACGCACAGATACGCAGTATTTT. Translation: CASSQGHSGGRTDTQYF.

This clonotype showed up just a few times. The chain employs TRBV5-1 and TRBJ1-1, with no clear D. Per germline, CDR1 SGHRS and CDR2 YFSETQ. The CDR3 is 15 amino acids. With 4 bases removed from V and 0 bases from J, the gap between germline ends came to 13 bases. The CDR3 nucleotides read TGCGCCAGCAGCCGTCAAAGATACATGAACACTGAAGCTTTCTTT. This translates into CASSRQRYMNTEAFF.

V is TRBV20-1 and J is TRBJ1-2, with 12 bases that match TRBD1. Germline trimming cut 5 bases from V and 2 bases from J; bases unmatched to any gene: 9. The CDR3 length is 16 residues. From germline, CDR1 is DFQATT and CDR2 SNEGSKA (reference sequence). The DNA of the CDR3 is TGCAGTGCTGATCCGGGACAGGGGGCGGGAAACTATGGCTACACCTTC. Residues: CSADPGQGAGNYGYTF.

About this clonotype: A much larger clone differs from this one at a single base, so this may be a read error. The rearrangement uses TRBV3-1 and TRBJ2-1; D tentatively reads TRBD1 or TRBD2 (6 bases each). The CDR3 has 12 residues. Per the germline V gene, CDR1 is LGHDT and CDR2 is YNNKEL (reference sequence). The V end lost 3 bases, the J end lost 15 bases, and 15 bases lay between the germline ends. CDR3 DNA: TGTGCCAGCAGCCACGGCAAGGGGGGATGGTTCTTC. Translated: CASSHGKGGWFF.

As regards this clonotype: Germline is not matched at one junction end, which may reflect a read error. The chain couples TRBV7-9 to TRBJ1-2, with D uncertain. The CDR3 contains 14 residues. CDR1 SEHNR and CDR2 FQNEAQ come from the germline V gene (reference sequence). CDR3 loop: CVSSSISPILGYTF. DNA of the CDR3: TGTGTCAGCAGCTCCATTTCCCCGATTCTGGGCTACACCTTC.

The sample holds a few counts of this clonotype. The chain uses TRBV4-2 and TRBJ2-1; D unclear. The J call is uncertain, as TRBJ2-7 better fits the DNA end. The CDR3 is made up of 14 amino acids. Germline V gene data show CDR1 as LGHNA and CDR2 as YNFKEQ. CDR3 protein: CASSQGGSYNEQYF. The CDR3 nucleotides are TGTGCCAGCAGCCAAGGGGGTTCCTACAATGAGCAGTACTTC.

This clonotype has at least ten counts. J is TRBJ1-2 and V is TRBV9, with 12 nucleotides matching TRBD1. Germline CDR1 and CDR2: SGDLS and YYNGEE. This CDR3 contains 17 residues. The trim removed 4 bases at V and 4 bases at J, leaving 11 bases unmatched. The CDR3 loop is CASSIGTGGRRAYGYTF. The CDR3, as DNA: TGTGCCAGCAGCATCGGGACAGGGGGCCGTAGGGCCTATGGCTACACCTTC. Based on the CDR3 plus reference TRBV9 and TRBJ1-2, the full variable domain is DSGVTQTPKHLITATGQRVTLRCSPRSGDLSVYWYQQSLDQGLQFLIQYYNGEERAKGNILERFSAQQFPDLHSELNLSSLELGDSALYFCASSIGTGGRRAYGYTFGSGTRLTVV.

V is TRBV6-6 and J is TRBJ2-1; no firm D call. V gave up 5 bases and J gave up 0 bases, with 11 bases separating them. Germline CDR1 reads MNHNY; CDR2 reads SVGAGI (reference sequence). The CDR3 consists of 15 residues. The chain's CDR3 is CASSQPRLSYNEQFF. CDR3 coding DNA: TGTGCCAGCAGTCAACCCCGACTCTCCTACAATGAGCAGTTCTTC.